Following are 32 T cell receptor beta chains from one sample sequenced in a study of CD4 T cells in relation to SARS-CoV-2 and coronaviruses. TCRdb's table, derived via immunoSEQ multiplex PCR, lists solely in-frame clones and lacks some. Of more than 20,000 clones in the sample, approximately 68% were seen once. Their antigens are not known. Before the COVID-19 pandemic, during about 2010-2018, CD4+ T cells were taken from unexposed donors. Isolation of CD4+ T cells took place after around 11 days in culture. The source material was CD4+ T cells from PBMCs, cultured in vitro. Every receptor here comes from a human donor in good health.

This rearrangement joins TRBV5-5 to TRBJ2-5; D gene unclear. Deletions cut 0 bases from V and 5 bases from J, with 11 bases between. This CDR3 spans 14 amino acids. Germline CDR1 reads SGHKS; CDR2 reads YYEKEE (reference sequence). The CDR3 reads CASSLGRAQETQYF. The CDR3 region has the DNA TGTGCCAGCAGCTTGGGAAGGGCACAGGAGACCCAGTACTTC.

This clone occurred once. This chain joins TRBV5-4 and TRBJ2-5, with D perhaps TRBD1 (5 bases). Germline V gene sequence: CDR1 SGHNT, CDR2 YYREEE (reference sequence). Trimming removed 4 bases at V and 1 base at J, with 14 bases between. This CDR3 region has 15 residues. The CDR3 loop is CASSHASGPQETQYF. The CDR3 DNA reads TGTGCCAGCAGCCACGCCTCAGGGCCCCAAGAGACCCAGTACTTC.

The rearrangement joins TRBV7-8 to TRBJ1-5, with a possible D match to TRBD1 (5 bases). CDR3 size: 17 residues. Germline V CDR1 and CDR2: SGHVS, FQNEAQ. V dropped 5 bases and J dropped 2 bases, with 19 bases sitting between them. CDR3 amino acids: CASSQNLGAGGNQPQHF. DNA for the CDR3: TGTGCCAGCAGCCAGAATCTAGGGGCTGGCGGCAATCAGCCCCAGCATTTT.

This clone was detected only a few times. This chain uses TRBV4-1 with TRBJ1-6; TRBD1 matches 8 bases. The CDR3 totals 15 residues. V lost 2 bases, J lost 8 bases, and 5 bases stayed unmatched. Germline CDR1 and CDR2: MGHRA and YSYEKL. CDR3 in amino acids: CASSQIRDRYSPLHF. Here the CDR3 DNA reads TGCGCCAGCAGCCAAATCCGGGACAGGTATTCACCCCTCCACTTT.

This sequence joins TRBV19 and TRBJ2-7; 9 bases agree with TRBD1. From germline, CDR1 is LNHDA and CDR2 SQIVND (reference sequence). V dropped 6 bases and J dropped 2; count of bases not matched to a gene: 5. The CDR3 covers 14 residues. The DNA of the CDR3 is TGTGCCAGTAGAAGGGACAGGGCCGCCTACGAGCAGTACTTC. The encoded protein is CASRRDRAAYEQYF.

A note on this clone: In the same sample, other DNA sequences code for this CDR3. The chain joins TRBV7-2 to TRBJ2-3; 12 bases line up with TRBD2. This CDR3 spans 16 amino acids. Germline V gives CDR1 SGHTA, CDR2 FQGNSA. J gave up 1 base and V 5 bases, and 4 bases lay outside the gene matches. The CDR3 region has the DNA TGTGCCAGCAGCACGAGACTAGCGGGGGGCACAGATACGCAGTATTTT. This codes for CASSTRLAGGTDTQYF.

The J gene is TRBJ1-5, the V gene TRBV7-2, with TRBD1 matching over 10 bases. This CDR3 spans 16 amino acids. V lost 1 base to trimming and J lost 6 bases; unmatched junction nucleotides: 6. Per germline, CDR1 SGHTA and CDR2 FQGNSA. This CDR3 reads CASSLGGGTGAQPQHF. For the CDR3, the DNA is TGTGCCAGCAGCTTAGGGGGCGGGACAGGGGCTCAGCCCCAGCATTTT.

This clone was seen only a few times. The CDR3 sequence is CASSLWRGSLHF. The CDR3 coding sequence is TGTGCCAGCAGCTTATGGAGGGGATCCCTCCACTTT. The genes are TRBV7-2 and TRBJ1-6, with D possibly TRBD1 on 5 matching bases. Trimming stripped 2 bases from V and 14 bases from J, with 10 bases between. This CDR3 region has 12 residues. Germline CDR1 and CDR2: SGHTA and FQGNSA.

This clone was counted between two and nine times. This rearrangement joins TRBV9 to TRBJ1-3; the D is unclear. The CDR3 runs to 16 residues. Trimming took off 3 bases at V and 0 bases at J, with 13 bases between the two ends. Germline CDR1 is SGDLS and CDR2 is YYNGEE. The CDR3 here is CASSARKMSSGNTIYF. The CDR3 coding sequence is TGTGCCAGCAGCGCCCGAAAGATGAGCTCTGGAAACACCATATATTTT.

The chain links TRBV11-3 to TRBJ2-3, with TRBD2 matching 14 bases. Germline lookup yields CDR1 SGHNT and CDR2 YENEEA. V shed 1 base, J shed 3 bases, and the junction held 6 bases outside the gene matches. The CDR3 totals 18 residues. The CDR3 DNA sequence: TGTGCCAGCAGCTTAGTCATCAGGACTAGCGGGAGGACAGATACGCAGTATTTT. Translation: CASSLVIRTSGRTDTQYF.

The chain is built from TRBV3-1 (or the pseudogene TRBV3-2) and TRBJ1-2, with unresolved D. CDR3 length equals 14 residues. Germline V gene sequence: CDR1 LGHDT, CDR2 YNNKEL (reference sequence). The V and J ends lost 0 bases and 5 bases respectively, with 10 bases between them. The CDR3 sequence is CASSQDITEYGYTF. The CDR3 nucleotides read TGTGCCAGCAGCCAAGATATAACAGAATATGGCTACACCTTC.

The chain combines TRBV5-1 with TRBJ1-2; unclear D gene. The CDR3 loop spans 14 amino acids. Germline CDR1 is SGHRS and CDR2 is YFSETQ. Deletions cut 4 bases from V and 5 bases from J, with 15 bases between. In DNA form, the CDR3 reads TGCGCCAGCAGCCAAGACTTCGACGGTTATGGCTACACCTTC. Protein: CASSQDFDGYGYTF.

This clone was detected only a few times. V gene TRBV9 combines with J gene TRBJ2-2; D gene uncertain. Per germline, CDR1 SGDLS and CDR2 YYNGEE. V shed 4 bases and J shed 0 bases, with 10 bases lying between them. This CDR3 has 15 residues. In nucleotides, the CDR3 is TGTGCCAGCAGCCGAAGGAGCACGAACACCGGGGAGCTGTTTTTT. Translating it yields CASSRRSTNTGELFF.

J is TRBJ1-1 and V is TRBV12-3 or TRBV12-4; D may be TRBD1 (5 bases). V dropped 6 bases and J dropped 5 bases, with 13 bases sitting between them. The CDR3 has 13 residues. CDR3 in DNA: TGTGCCAGCAGGGGGGGTTGGGAGACTGAAGCTTTCTTT. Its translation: CASRGGWETEAFF.

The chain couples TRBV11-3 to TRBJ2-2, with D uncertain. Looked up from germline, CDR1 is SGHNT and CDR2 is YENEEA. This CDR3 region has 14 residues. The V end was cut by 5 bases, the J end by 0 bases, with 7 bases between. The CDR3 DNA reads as TGTGCCAGCAGCGTCCTATCGAACACCGGGGAGCTGTTTTTT. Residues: CASSVLSNTGELFF.

CDR3: CASSSRAQNEKLFF. The CDR3 DNA reads as TGTGCCAGTAGTTCCCGGGCCCAAAATGAAAAACTGTTTTTT. This chain joins TRBV19 and TRBJ1-4; D unclear. Germline CDR1 reads LNHDA; CDR2 reads SQIVND (reference sequence). The germline V and J ends were trimmed by 5 bases and 5 bases, with 12 bases remaining between them. This CDR3 is built from 14 residues.

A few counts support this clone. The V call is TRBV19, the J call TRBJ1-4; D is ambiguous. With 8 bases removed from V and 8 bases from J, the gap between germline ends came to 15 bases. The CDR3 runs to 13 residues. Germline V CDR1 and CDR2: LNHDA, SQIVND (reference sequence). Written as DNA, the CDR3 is TGTGCCAGTTCGGACCAAATAGGGGAAAAACTGTTTTTT. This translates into CASSDQIGEKLFF. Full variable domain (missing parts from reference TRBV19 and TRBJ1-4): DGGITQSPKYLFRKEGQNVTLSCEQNLNHDAMYWYRQDPGQGLRLIYYSQIVNDFQKGDIAEGYSVSREKKESFPLTVTSAQKNPTAFYLCASSDQIGEKLFFGSGTQLSVL.

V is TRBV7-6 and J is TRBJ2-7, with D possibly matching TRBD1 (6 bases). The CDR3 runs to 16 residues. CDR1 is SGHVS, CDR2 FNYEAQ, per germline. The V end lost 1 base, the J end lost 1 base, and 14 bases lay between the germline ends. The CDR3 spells CASSLGTARNSYEQYF. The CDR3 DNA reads TGTGCCAGCAGCTTAGGGACAGCAAGAAATTCCTACGAGCAGTACTTC.

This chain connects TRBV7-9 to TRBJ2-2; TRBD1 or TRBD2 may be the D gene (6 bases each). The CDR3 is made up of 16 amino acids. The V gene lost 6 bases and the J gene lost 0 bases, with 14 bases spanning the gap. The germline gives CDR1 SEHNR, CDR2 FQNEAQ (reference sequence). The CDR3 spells CASRPRGQSNTGELFF. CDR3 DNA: TGTGCCAGCAGGCCCCGGGGGCAGTCGAACACCGGGGAGCTGTTTTTT.

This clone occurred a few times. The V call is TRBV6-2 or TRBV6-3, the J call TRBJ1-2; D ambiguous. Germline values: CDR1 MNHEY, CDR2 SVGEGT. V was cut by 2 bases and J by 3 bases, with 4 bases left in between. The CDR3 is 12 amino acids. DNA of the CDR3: TGTGCCAGCAGTTACGGCGACTATGGCTACACCTTC. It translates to CASSYGDYGYTF.

This chain's CDR3 is CASTDWWQGKETQYF. In DNA, the CDR3 is TGTGCCAGTACCGACTGGTGGCAGGGGAAAGAGACCCAGTACTTC. This chain uses TRBV19 with TRBJ2-5, with D possibly TRBD1 on 6 matching bases. V shed 7 bases and J shed 3 bases, with 18 bases lying between them. CDR1 is LNHDA and CDR2 is SQIVND in the germline V gene (reference sequence). This CDR3 contains 15 residues.

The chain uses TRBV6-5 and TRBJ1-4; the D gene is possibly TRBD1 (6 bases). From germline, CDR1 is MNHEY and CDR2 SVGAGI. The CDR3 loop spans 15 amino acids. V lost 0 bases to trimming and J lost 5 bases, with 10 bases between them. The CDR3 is CASSYSGTNNEKLFF. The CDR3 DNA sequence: TGTGCCAGCAGTTACTCAGGGACAAACAATGAAAAACTGTTTTTT.

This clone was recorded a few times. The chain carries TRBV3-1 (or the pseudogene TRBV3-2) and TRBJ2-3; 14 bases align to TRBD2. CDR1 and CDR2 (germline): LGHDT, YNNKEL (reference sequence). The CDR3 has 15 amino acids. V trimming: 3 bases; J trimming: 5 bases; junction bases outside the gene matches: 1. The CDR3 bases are TGTGCCAGCAGCCAGGGACTAGCGGGAGTAGATACGCAGTATTTT. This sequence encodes CASSQGLAGVDTQYF.

As DNA, the CDR3 is TGTGCCAGCAGTGAAGTCGCCGGAACAGATACGCAGTATTTT. Amino acids: CASSEVAGTDTQYF. The rearrangement joins TRBV6-1 to TRBJ2-3; no firm D call. Germline values: CDR1 MNHNS, CDR2 SASEGT. There are 14 residues in the CDR3. Trimming shortened V by 1 base and J by 3 bases, and 8 bases separated the two germline ends.

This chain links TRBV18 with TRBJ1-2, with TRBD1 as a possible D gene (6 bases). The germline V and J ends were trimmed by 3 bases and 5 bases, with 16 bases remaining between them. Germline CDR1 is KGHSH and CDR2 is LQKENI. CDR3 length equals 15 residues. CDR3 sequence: CASSPPRDTPYGYTF. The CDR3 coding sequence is TGTGCCAGCTCACCTCCTCGGGACACCCCTTATGGCTACACCTTC.

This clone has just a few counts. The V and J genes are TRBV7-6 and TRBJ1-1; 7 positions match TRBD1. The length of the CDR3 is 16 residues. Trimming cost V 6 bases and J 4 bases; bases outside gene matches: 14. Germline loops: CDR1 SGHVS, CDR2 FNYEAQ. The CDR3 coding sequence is TGTGCCAGCAGTTCATTGGAAATTGGGACAGTCACTGAAGCTTTCTTT. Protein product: CASSSLEIGTVTEAFF.

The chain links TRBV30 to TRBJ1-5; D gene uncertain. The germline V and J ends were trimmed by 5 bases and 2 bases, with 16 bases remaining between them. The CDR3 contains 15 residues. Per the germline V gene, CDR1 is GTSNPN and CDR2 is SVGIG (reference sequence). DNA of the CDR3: TGTGCCTGGGCCCATCCTGGAGGTGGCAATCAGCCCCAGCATTTT. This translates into CAWAHPGGGNQPQHF.

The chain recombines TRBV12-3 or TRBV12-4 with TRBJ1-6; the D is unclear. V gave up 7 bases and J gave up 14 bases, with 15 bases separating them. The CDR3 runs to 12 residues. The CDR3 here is CASTLSEGALHF. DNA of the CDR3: TGTGCCAGCACCCTATCAGAGGGCGCCCTCCACTTT.

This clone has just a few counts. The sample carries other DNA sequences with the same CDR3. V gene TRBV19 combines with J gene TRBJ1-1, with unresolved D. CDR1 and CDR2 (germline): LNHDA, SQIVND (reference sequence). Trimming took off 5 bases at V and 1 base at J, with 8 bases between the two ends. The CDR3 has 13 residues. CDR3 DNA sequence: TGTGCCAGTAGTTACACTGGGAACACTGAAGCTTTCTTT. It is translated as CASSYTGNTEAFF.

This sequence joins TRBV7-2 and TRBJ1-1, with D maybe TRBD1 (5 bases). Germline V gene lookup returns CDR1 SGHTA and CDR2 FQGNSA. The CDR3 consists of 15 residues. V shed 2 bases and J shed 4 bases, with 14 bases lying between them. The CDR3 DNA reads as TGTGCCAGCAGCTTAAAGTTGGGGGAAATCACTGAAGCTTTCTTT. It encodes CASSLKLGEITEAFF. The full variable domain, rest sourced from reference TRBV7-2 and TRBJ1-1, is GAGVSQSPSNKVTEKGKDVELRCDPISGHTALYWYRQSLGQGLEFLIYFQGNSAPDKSGLPSDRFSAERTGGSVSTLTIQRTQQEDSAVYLCASSLKLGEITEAFFGQGTRLTVV.

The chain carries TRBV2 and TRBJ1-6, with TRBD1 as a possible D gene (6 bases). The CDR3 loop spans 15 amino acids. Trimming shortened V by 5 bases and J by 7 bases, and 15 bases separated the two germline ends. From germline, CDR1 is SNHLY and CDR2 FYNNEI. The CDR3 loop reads CASSTRGPRNSPLHF. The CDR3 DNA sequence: TGTGCCAGCAGTACCCGGGGGCCGCGCAATTCACCCCTCCACTTT.

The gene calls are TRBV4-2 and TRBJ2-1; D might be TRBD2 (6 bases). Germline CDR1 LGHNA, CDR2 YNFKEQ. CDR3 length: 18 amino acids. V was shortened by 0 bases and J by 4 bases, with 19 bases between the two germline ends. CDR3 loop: CASSQEAGSAGQYNEQFF. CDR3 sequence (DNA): TGTGCCAGCAGCCAAGAGGCGGGGTCGGCAGGCCAGTACAATGAGCAGTTCTTC.